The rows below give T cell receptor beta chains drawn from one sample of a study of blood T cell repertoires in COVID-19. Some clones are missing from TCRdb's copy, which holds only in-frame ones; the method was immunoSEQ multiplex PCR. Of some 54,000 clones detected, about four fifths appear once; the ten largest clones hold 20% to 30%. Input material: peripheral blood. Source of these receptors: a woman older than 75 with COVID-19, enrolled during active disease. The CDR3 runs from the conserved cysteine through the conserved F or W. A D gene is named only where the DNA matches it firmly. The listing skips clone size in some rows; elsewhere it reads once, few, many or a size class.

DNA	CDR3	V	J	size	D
TGTGCCAGTAGTATAGGGGGAGGGCCCTACAATGAGCAGTTCTTC	CASSIGGGPYNEQFF	TRBV19	TRBJ2-1	-	TRBD2
TGCAGCTTCCCGGGACAGCTCCAGACCCAGTACTTC	CSFPGQLQTQYF	TRBV29-1	TRBJ2-5	-	TRBD1
TGCGCCAGCAGCTTGGTGTCTAGCGCGGTCTATGAGCAGTTCTTC	CASSLVSSAVYEQFF	TRBV5-1	TRBJ2-1	-	-
TGTGCCAGCAGCGGCGCCGGGACTAGACCCGGGGAGCTGTTTTTT	CASSGAGTRPGELFF	TRBV7-9	TRBJ2-2	-	TRBD2
TGTGCCTGGATGAGAGATTTTAATTCACCCCTCCACTTT	CAWMRDFNSPLHF	TRBV30	TRBJ1-6	few	-
TGTGCCAGCAGTTTTGGAGGAACTGAAGCTTTCTTT	CASSFGGTEAFF	TRBV28	TRBJ1-1	-	-
TGTGCCTGGAGTGACACCAGGGGGAATCAGCCCCAGCATTTT	CAWSDTRGNQPQHF	TRBV30	TRBJ1-5	-	TRBD1
TGTGCCAGCAGAGCCGGGACAGATAATTCACCCCTCCACTTT	CASRAGTDNSPLHF	TRBV4-2	TRBJ1-6	-	TRBD1
TGTGCCAGTAGTAGACTGACAGGGGATAAAGCTTTCTTT	CASSRLTGDKAFF	TRBV19	TRBJ1-1	-	TRBD1
TGCGCCAGCAGCCAAGAACCGCTAGCGGGATATACGCAGTATTTT	CASSQEPLAGYTQYF	TRBV4-1	TRBJ2-3	-	TRBD2
TGCAGCGTTCAGACTAGCGGGAGACTAAATGAGCAGTTCTTC	CSVQTSGRLNEQFF	TRBV29-1	TRBJ2-1	-	TRBD2
TGTGCTAGTGGTCGGGGGACTAGCGGAACCACCGGGGAGCTGTTTTTT	CASGRGTSGTTGELFF	TRBV12-5	TRBJ2-2	many	TRBD2
TGTGCCAGCAGTTTACCGTTAGTAAGCTACGAGCAGTACTTC	CASSLPLVSYEQYF	TRBV28	TRBJ2-7	few	-
TGTGCAGCGGACAGGGCCTCCTACGAGCAGTACTTC	CAADRASYEQYF	TRBV5-8	TRBJ2-7	-	TRBD1
TGTGCCAGCAGTAGGACTAGCGGGACCTACGAGCAGTACTTC	CASSRTSGTYEQYF	TRBV2	TRBJ2-7	-	TRBD2
TGTGCCAGCAGACGACCAGGGTCCCCTTTTTACGAGCAGTACTTC	CASRRPGSPFYEQYF	TRBV28	TRBJ2-7	-	-
TGTGCCACCAGGAGGCTAGCGGAGGGGGGTGAGCAGTTCTTC	CATRRLAEGGEQFF	TRBV7-3	TRBJ2-1	-	-
TGTGCCAGCAGCTTAGACCAGGGGACGTCGTACGAGCAGTACTTC	CASSLDQGTSYEQYF	TRBV7-2	TRBJ2-7	-	-
TGTGCCAGCAGCTTAGACAGGGGATATAATTCACCCCTCCACTTT	CASSLDRGYNSPLHF	TRBV11-2	TRBJ1-6	once	-
TGCGCCAGCAGCCAACCATTACAGGGGGCCGTCGGGTTGGACTATGGCTACACCTTC	CASSQPLQGAVGLDYGYTF	TRBV4-1	TRBJ1-2	once	TRBD1
TGCGCCAGCAGCAAAGGGACTAGCGGGAAATTCTACAATGAGCAGTTCTTC	CASSKGTSGKFYNEQFF	TRBV5-1	TRBJ2-1	-	TRBD2
TGCGCCAGCAGCTTCGGACAGATGAACACTGAAGCTTTCTTT	CASSFGQMNTEAFF	TRBV5-1	TRBJ1-1	-	-
TGTGCCTGGACGGGGGGATTCATTACGGGAGGGCCGTCGTCAGAGACCCAGTACTTC	CAWTGGFITGGPSSETQYF	TRBV30	TRBJ2-5	-	TRBD2
TGTGCCAGCTCGCGGGACAGGTCTGCAACTAATGAAAAACTGTTTTTT	CASSRDRSATNEKLFF	TRBV18	TRBJ1-4	-	TRBD1
TGTGCCAGTGAGAGGACTGGGAGACGAGAGACCCAGTACTTC	CASERTGRRETQYF	TRBV19	TRBJ2-5	-	-
TGTGCCAGTCGGGACAGCCCCACAGATACGCAGTATTTT	CASRDSPTDTQYF	TRBV28	TRBJ2-3	-	TRBD1
TGTGCCAGCAGCGACAGGAGGAAGAGGACAGATACGCAGTATTTT	CASSDRRKRTDTQYF	TRBV14	TRBJ2-3	few	-
TGTGCCAGCAGTGAATTGGCGGGGGCCTACGAGCAGTACTTC	CASSELAGAYEQYF	TRBV25-1	TRBJ2-7	few	TRBD2
TGTGCCAGCAGTGCCTTGGCGGGAGGCCATATCGAGCAGTACTTC	CASSALAGGHIEQYF	TRBV28	TRBJ2-7	-	TRBD2
TGCAGTGCTAGTGGCGGGTTGGGAAACACCATATATTTT	CSASGGLGNTIYF	TRBV20-1	TRBJ1-3	once	-
TGTGCCACCTCCCTTGCGGGGTCCTACGAGCAGTACTTC	CATSLAGSYEQYF	TRBV7-8	TRBJ2-7	-	-
TGTGCCAGCAGCTCCGAACGGACGGTCGGGAAGAACACTGAAGCTTTCTTT	CASSSERTVGKNTEAFF	TRBV7-8	TRBJ1-1	-	-
TGTGCCAGCAGCCCCACCAGTGAGCGGGATGGGGATACGCAGTATTTT	CASSPTSERDGDTQYF	TRBV7-2	TRBJ2-3	-	TRBD2
TGTGCCAGCAGCGAATGGCAGGGCCCAAGGGGGAACGGGGAGCTGTTTTTT	CASSEWQGPRGNGELFF	TRBV3-1/TRBV3-2	TRBJ2-2	-	-
TGTGCCAGCAGCTATCGGGGGGCCAACGTCCTGACTTTC	CASSYRGANVLTF	TRBV28	TRBJ2-6	-	-
TGCAGTGCTAGTCCCGTTACTAGCGCCAGCTCCTACAATGAGCAGTTCTTC	CSASPVTSASSYNEQFF	TRBV20-1	TRBJ2-1	-	TRBD2
TGTGCCAGCAGCCGCAGGGGTTCCACTGAAGCTTTCTTT	CASSRRGSTEAFF	TRBV3-1/TRBV3-2	TRBJ1-1	-	-
TGTGCCAGCAGGACAGGGGTTCCCCTGAACACTGAAGCTTTCTTT	CASRTGVPLNTEAFF	TRBV6-5	TRBJ1-1	-	TRBD1
TGTGCCAGTAGTATGTGGGGACAGGGGGTCGGCAATCAGCCCCAGCATTTT	CASSMWGQGVGNQPQHF	TRBV19	TRBJ1-5	once	TRBD1
TGTGCCAGCTCACCGGGCAGGGGTGAGACCCAGTACTTC	CASSPGRGETQYF	TRBV18	TRBJ2-5	-	-
TGTGCCAGCAGCCCTCCTTACTCTGGGGCCAACGTCCTGACTTTC	CASSPPYSGANVLTF	TRBV3-1/TRBV3-2	TRBJ2-6	few	-
TGCGCCAGCACAGAGCGGGGACCCTTAAAAGAGACCCAGTACTTC	CASTERGPLKETQYF	TRBV5-1	TRBJ2-5	-	TRBD2
TGCGCCAGCAGCCCAGGGCCCGGGGAGCTGTTTTTT	CASSPGPGELFF	TRBV5-1	TRBJ2-2	once	-
TGTGCCAGCAGCTTCGGACTAGCGGGACCCTACGAGCAGTACTTC	CASSFGLAGPYEQYF	TRBV7-2	TRBJ2-7	-	TRBD2
TGTGCCAGTAGTACCCGTAGGACAGGGCCCACGAACACCGGGGAGCTGTTTTTT	CASSTRRTGPTNTGELFF	TRBV19	TRBJ2-2	-	TRBD1
TGTGCCAGCAGACAGGCGATTAACTATGGCTACACCTTC	CASRQAINYGYTF	TRBV6-5	TRBJ1-2	-	-
TGTGCCAGCAGCGCCCCGGGACTACACTCCTACAATGAGCAGTTCTTC	CASSAPGLHSYNEQFF	TRBV9	TRBJ2-1	-	TRBD2
TGTGCCAGCAGCCCGCGACTAGCGGGAGTTTTTAGCCCAGATACGCAGTATTTT	CASSPRLAGVFSPDTQYF	TRBV9	TRBJ2-3	-	TRBD2
TGTGCCAGCAGCTTAAGGGGGGACGGGACAGGGCTGTTCTTC	CASSLRGDGTGLFF	TRBV7-8	TRBJ2-1	once	TRBD1
TGTGCCAGCAGCCAACAGGGATCGGGTGGAAACACCATATATTTT	CASSQQGSGGNTIYF	TRBV11-2	TRBJ1-3	-	-
TGTGCCACCAGTGATTTGCAAGGGACAGGGGGCGCGGAGACCCAGTACTTC	CATSDLQGTGGAETQYF	TRBV24-1	TRBJ2-5	-	TRBD1
TGTGCCAGTAGTGCCCTGACTAGCGGGAAAGGTCGTGAGCAGTTCTTC	CASSALTSGKGREQFF	TRBV19	TRBJ2-1	-	TRBD2
TGTGCCAGCAGGATTAGGGGCCTGAGCACAGATACGCAGTATTTT	CASRIRGLSTDTQYF	TRBV27	TRBJ2-3	-	-
TGTGCCAGCAGCGTCGACATGACAGGGCGGAAAGATACGCAGTATTTT	CASSVDMTGRKDTQYF	TRBV9	TRBJ2-3	-	TRBD1
TGCGCCAGCAGCTTGAACCCCGAGAGGACTAGCGGGAGAGTGGGCGAGACCCAGTACTTC	CASSLNPERTSGRVGETQYF	TRBV5-1	TRBJ2-5	-	TRBD2
TGTGCCAGCAGTGAACGTGAGGGGGACAGGGGGCAAAATACGCAGTATTTT	CASSEREGDRGQNTQYF	TRBV6-1	TRBJ2-3	-	TRBD1
TGTGCCAGCAGCTTAGTGCCTGGAGATTACACAGATACGCAGTATTTT	CASSLVPGDYTDTQYF	TRBV7-3	TRBJ2-3	-	-